One sample yielded the 7 T cell receptor beta chains listed below, sequenced in a study of tumor-infiltrating lymphocytes in primary liver carcinoma. The researchers obtained blood RNA from unsorted whole blood and also extracted germline DNA. TCR beta cDNA was made from 450 to 500 ng total RNA with a constant-region primer. Library construction for TCR beta comprised three nested multiplex PCR rounds performed with slightly modified ARM-PCR. PCR rounds one and two used TRBV1-TRBV30 forward primers with a C-beta reverse primer for approximately 11 cycles each. Each CDR3 protein gets one entry after TCRdb re-called the multiplex PCR reads with MiXCR. This table has hundreds of thousands of distinct CDR3 sequences, approximately 58% appearing once. Specimen: peripheral blood. These receptors were obtained from a woman in her thirties with primary liver carcinoma and hepatitis B virus infection.

About this clonotype: A read error may produce the germline difference seen at one junction end. V usage is TRBV28 and J usage is TRBJ1-1; 9 bases align to TRBD1. Germline V CDR1 and CDR2: MDHEN, SYDVKM. The CDR3 sequence is 15 residues long. The chain's CDR3 is CVSSETGGMNTEAFF. The CDR3 nucleotides are TGTGTCAGCAGTGAGACAGGGGGTATGAACACTGAAGCTTTCTTT.

In regard to this clonotype: Germline and junction disagree at one end, which may indicate a read error. The chain couples TRBV4-1 to TRBJ2-3; maybe TRBD1 (5 bases). This CDR3 spans 15 amino acids. The V gene's germline CDR1 is MGHRA and CDR2 YSYEKL. The CDR3 sequence: CASSQEGRRTNTQYF. The CDR3 DNA is TGCGCCAGCAGCCAAGAGGGGCGTCGCACAAATACGCAGTATTTT.

This clonotype was counted a single time. This may be a read error, as it is one base from a much larger clone. This CDR3 fails to terminate in the conserved phenylalanine or tryptophan, so it likely reflects a read error. V usage is TRBV6-2 or TRBV6-3 and J usage is TRBJ2-1; D call uncertain. The V gene lost 6 bases and the J gene lost 7 bases, with 13 bases spanning the gap. The CDR3 is 13 residues long. Germline CDR1 MNHEY, CDR2 SVGEGT. CDR3 region: CASSGTIGNEQFL. In DNA form, the CDR3 reads TGTGCCAGCAGCGGAACTATCGGGAATGAGCAGTTCCTC.

This clonotype occurred a few times. A read error may explain this, as a much larger clone is one base away. The chain has TRBV29-1 and TRBJ1-1; D gene ambiguous. Germline V gene data show CDR1 as SQVTM and CDR2 as ANQGSEA. There are 11 residues in the CDR3. The CDR3 sequence is CSVQRNTDAFF. CDR3 in DNA: TGCAGCGTTCAGCGGAACACTGACGCTTTCTTT.

Details on this clonotype: It may be a read error: a sequence one base away is much more abundant. V usage is TRBV6-2 or TRBV6-3 and J usage is TRBJ2-6; D may be TRBD1 (5 bases). The CDR3 has 15 amino acids. Per the germline V gene, CDR1 is MNHEY and CDR2 is SVGEGT. In nucleotides, the CDR3 is TGTGCCAGCAGTGGCCAGCTCTCTGGGGCCAACATCCTGACTTTC. Translating gives CASSGQLSGANILTF.

This clonotype was counted ten times or more. The chain carries TRBV11-3 and TRBJ2-1; a weak D match, TRBD1 (6 bases). The CDR3 has 12 residues. Germline assignment: CDR1 SGHNT and CDR2 YENEEA. Trimming left V 0 bases short and J 10 bases short, with 7 bases between. Written as DNA, the CDR3 is TGTGCCAGCAGCTTAGATGACAGGGAGCAGTTCTTC. It is translated as CASSLDDREQFF. The full variable domain, with the rest looked up from reference TRBV11-3 and TRBJ2-1, is EAGVVQSPRYKIIEKKQPVAFWCNPISGHNTLYWYLQNLGQGPELLIRYENEEAVDDSQLPKDRFSAERLKGVDSTLKIQPAELGDSAVYLCASSLDDREQFFGPGTRLTVL.

The chain employs TRBV5-1 and TRBJ1-2, with a possible D match to TRBD1 (5 bases). The V end was cut by 10 bases, the J end by 2 bases, with 15 bases between. This CDR3 region has 13 residues. Germline CDR1 is SGHRS and CDR2 is YFSETQ. The CDR3 bases are TGCGCCGGGAGCCGGGACGGCAACTATGGCTACACCTTC. Residues: CAGSRDGNYGYTF.